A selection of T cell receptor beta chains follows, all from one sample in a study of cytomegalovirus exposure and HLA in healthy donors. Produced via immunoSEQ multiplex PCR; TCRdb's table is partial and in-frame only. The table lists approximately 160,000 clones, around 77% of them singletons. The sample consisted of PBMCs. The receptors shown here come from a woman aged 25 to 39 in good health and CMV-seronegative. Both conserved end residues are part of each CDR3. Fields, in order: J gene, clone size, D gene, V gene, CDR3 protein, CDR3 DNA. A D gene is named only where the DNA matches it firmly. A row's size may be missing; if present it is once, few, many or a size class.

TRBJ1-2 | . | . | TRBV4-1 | CASRQEIANYGYPF | TGCGCCAGCAGACAGGAAATAGCTAACTATGGCTACCCCTTC
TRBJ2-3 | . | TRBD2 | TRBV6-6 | CASSKRAAGSTDTQYF | TGTGCCAGCAGTAAGCGTGCAGCGGGGAGCACAGATACGCAGTATTTT
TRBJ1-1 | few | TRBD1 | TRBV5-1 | CASSLVGQGPRAEAFF | TGCGCCAGCAGCTTGGTGGGACAGGGGCCCAGGGCTGAAGCTTTCTTT
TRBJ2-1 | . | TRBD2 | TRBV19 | CASSIATSGRAPLDNEQFF | TGTGCCAGTAGTATAGCGACTAGCGGGAGGGCCCCTTTGGACAATGAGCAGTTCTTC
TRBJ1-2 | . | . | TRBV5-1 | CASSLRTTGNYGYTF | TGCGCCAGCAGCTTGCGGACAACAGGCAACTATGGCTACACCTTC
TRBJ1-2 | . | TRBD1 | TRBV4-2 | CASSQDRTGGGYGYTF | TGTGCCAGCAGCCAAGATCGGACAGGGGGCGGGTATGGCTACACCTTC
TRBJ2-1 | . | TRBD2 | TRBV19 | CASRRGSGGAYNEQFF | TGTGCCAGTAGAAGGGGTAGCGGGGGGGCCTATAATGAGCAGTTCTTC
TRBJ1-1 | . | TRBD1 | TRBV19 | CASSTGTGWTEAFF | TGTGCCAGTAGTACCGGGACAGGTTGGACTGAAGCTTTCTTT
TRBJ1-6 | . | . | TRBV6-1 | CASSTDNSPLHF | TGTGCCAGCAGTACAGACAATTCACCCCTCCACTTT
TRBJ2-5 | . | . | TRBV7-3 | CASSLSSEGTQYF | TGTGCCAGCAGCTTAAGTAGCGAGGGGACCCAGTACTTC
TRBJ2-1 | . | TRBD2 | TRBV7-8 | CASSPRQREAYNEQFF | TGTGCCAGCAGCCCCCGCCAGCGGGAGGCCTACAATGAGCAGTTCTTC
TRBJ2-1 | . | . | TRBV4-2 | CASSQDFDRGYEQFF | TGTGCCAGCAGCCAAGATTTTGATAGGGGATATGAGCAGTTCTTC
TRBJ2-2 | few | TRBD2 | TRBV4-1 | CASSQPIAGGNTGELFF | TGCGCCAGCAGCCAACCCATAGCGGGGGGGAACACCGGGGAGCTGTTTTTT
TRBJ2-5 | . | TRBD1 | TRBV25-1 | CASSGDRDQETQYF | TGTGCCAGCAGTGGGGACAGGGACCAAGAGACCCAGTACTTC
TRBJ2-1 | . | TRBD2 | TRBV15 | CATSKLRGDDNEQFF | TGTGCCACCAGCAAACTTCGGGGGGATGACAATGAGCAGTTCTTC
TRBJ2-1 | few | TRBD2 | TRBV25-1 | CASSEATGGPAYNEQFF | TGTGCCAGCAGTGAAGCAACGGGAGGGCCCGCTTACAATGAGCAGTTCTTC
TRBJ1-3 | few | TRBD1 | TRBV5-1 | CASSPGTVGNTIYF | TGCGCCAGCAGCCCGGGGACAGTGGGAAACACCATATATTTT
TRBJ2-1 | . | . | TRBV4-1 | CASSPKADSYNEQFF | TGCGCCAGCAGCCCAAAAGCGGACTCCTACAATGAGCAGTTCTTC
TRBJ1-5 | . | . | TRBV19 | CASSIGGSGQPQHF | TGTGCCAGTAGTATCGGGGGTTCGGGGCAGCCCCAGCATTTT
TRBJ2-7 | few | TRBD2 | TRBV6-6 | CASSCPKRGHYEQYF | TGTGCCAGCAGTTGCCCCAAGCGGGGGCATTACGAGCAGTACTTC
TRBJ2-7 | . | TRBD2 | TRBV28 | CASSLPYNGLAGGLHEQYF | TGTGCCAGCAGCCTACCCTACAATGGACTAGCGGGAGGTCTGCACGAGCAGTACTTC
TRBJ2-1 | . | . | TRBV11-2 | CASRGLARYNEQFF | TGTGCCAGCAGGGGGCTAGCGAGATACAATGAGCAGTTCTTC
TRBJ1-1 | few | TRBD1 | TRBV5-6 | CASSFSGQEGPEAFF | TGTGCCAGCAGCTTCTCAGGACAGGAGGGACCTGAAGCTTTCTTT
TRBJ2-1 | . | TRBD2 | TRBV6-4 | CASSDLGSGSMNEQFF | TGTGCCAGCAGTGACCTGGGTAGCGGGAGTATGAATGAGCAGTTCTTC
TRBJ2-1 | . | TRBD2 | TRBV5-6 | CASSRGLAGGGNEQFF | TGTGCCAGCAGCCGAGGACTAGCGGGAGGTGGAAATGAGCAGTTCTTC
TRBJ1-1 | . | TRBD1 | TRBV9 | CASSPTLTQGEAFF | TGTGCCAGCAGCCCAACCTTGACACAGGGGGAAGCTTTCTTT
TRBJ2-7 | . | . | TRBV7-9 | CASKPSQDYKDEQYF | TGTGCCAGCAAACCTTCCCAGGATTACAAGGACGAGCAGTACTTC
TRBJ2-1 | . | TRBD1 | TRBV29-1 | CSAGLRGTGGSEQFF | TGCAGCGCTGGGTTGAGGGGGACAGGAGGCAGTGAGCAGTTCTTC
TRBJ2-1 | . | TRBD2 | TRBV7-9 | CSSSLSGTEQFF | TGTTCCAGCAGCCTTAGCGGGACCGAGCAGTTCTTC
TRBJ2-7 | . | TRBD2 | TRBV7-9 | CASSSLAGPSYEQYF | TGTGCCAGCAGCTCCCTAGCGGGACCCTCCTACGAGCAGTACTTC
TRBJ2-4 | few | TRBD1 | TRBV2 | CASSGTGFYQYF | TGTGCCAGCAGTGGGACAGGGTTTTACCAGTACTTC
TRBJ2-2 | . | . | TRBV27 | CASSLESSDTGELFF | TGTGCCAGCAGTTTAGAGAGTTCGGACACCGGGGAGCTGTTTTTT
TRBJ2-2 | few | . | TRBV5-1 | CASSLPGANTGELFF | TGCGCCAGCAGCTTGCCCGGTGCGAACACCGGGGAGCTGTTTTTT
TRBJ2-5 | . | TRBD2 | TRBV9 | CASSLGLAGETQYF | TGTGCCAGCAGCCTAGGACTAGCGGGAGAGACCCAGTACTTC
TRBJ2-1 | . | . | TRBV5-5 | CASSLGVSTHSYNEQFF | TGTGCCAGCAGCTTGGGGGTTAGCACACACTCCTACAATGAGCAGTTCTTC
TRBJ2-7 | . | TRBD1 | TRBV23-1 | CASSQSDRTDEQYF | TGCGCCAGCAGTCAATCGGACAGGACGGACGAGCAGTACTTC
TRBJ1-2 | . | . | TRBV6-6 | CASRPAGTDYGYTF | TGTGCCAGCAGACCCGCGGGGACGGACTATGGCTACACCTTC
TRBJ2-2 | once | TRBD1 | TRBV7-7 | CASSSGTANTGELFF | TGTGCTAGCAGCTCCGGGACAGCCAACACCGGGGAGCTGTTTTTT
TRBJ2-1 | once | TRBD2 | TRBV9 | CASSVVLAGGYNEQFF | TGTGCCAGCAGCGTAGTCCTAGCGGGGGGTTACAATGAGCAGTTCTTC
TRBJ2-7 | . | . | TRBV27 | CASSLGINYEQYF | TGTGCCAGCAGTTTGGGCATTAACTACGAGCAGTACTTC
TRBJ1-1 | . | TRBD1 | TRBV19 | CASSRETGFVSTEAFF | TGTGCCAGTTCTCGTGAGACAGGGTTTGTGTCCACTGAAGCTTTCTTT
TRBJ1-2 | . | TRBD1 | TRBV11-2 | CASGTNRDRTLTF | TGTGCCAGCGGGACAAACCGGGACAGAACTCTCACCTTC
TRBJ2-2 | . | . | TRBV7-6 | CASSFLRQGAGTGELFF | TGTGCCAGCAGCTTTCTGAGACAGGGAGCGGGCACCGGGGAGCTGTTTTTT
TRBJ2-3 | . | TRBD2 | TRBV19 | CASSIVGGSSTDTQYF | TGTGCCAGTAGTATAGTCGGGGGGTCTAGCACAGATACGCAGTATTTT
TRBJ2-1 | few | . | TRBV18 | CASSPRLTGFYNEQFF | TGTGCCAGCTCACCGAGACTGACAGGCTTCTACAATGAGCAGTTCTTC
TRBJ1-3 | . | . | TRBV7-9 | CASSPLGSRTPGNTIYF | TGTGCCAGCAGCCCCCTTGGTAGCCGAACTCCTGGAAACACCATATATTTT
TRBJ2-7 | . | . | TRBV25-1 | CASSGHFAPYEQYF | TGTGCCAGCAGTGGTCACTTTGCCCCCTACGAGCAGTACTTC
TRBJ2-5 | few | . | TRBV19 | CASSYRREETQYF | TGTGCCAGTAGCTATCGGCGGGAAGAGACCCAGTACTTC
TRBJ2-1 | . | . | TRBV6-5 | CASSYSNQGNEQFF | TGTGCCAGCAGTTACTCGAACCAGGGCAATGAGCAGTTCTTC
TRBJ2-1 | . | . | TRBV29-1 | CSVDRTMGNEQFF | TGCAGCGTCGACCGGACTATGGGCAATGAGCAGTTCTTC
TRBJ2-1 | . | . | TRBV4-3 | CASSQDIGASPSFNEQFF | TGCGCCAGCAGCCAAGATATAGGAGCGAGCCCTAGCTTTAATGAGCAGTTCTTC
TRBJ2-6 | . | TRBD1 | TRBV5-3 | CARSLASGQGHSGANVLTF | TGTGCCAGAAGCTTGGCCTCGGGACAGGGCCACTCTGGGGCCAACGTCCTGACTTTC
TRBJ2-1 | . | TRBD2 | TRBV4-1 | CASSQLPGLAGGRGQFF | TGCGCCAGCAGCCAATTACCGGGACTAGCGGGAGGACGAGGGCAGTTCTTC